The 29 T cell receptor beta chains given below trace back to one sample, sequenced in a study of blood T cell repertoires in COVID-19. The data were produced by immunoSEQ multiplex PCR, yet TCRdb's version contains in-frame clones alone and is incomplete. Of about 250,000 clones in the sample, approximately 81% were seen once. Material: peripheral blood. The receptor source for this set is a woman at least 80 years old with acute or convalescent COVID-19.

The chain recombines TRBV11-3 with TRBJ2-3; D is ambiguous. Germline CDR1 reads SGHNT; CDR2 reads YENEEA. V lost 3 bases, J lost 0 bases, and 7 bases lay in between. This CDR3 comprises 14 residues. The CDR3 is CASSFSRSTDTQYF. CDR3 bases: TGTGCCAGCAGCTTTAGCAGAAGCACAGATACGCAGTATTTT.

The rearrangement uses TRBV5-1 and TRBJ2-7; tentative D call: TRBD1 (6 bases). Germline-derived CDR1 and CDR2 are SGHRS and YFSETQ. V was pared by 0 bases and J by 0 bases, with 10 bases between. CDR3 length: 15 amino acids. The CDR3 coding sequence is TGCGCCAGCAGCTTGGGGTCAGGGGTCTCCTACGAGCAGTACTTC. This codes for CASSLGSGVSYEQYF.

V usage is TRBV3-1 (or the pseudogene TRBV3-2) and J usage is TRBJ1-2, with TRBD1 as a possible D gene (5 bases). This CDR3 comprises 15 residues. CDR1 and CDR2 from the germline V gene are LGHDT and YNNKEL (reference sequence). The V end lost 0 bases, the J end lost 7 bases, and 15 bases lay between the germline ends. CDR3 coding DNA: TGTGCCAGCAGCCAAGAAGGCCGCCAGGGACTTGGCTACACCTTC. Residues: CASSQEGRQGLGYTF.

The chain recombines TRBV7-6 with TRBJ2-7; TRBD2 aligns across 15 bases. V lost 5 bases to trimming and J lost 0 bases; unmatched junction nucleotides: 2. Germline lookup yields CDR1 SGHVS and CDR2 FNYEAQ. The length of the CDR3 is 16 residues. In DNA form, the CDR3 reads TGTGCCAGCAGCCAGGGACTAGCGGGGGGCTCCTACGAGCAGTACTTC. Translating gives CASSQGLAGGSYEQYF.

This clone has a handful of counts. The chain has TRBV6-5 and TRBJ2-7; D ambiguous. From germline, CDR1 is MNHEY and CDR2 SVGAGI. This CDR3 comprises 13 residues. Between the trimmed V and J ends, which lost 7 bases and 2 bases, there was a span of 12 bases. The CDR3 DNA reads TGTGCCAGCATTGGTGAGGCGACCTACGAGCAGTACTTC. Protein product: CASIGEATYEQYF.

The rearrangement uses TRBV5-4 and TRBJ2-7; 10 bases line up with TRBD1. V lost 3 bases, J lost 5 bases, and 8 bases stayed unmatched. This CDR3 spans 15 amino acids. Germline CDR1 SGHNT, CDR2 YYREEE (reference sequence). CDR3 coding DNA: TGTGCCAGCAGCTCGAAGACAGGGGGCTTTAACGAGCAGTACTTC. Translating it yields CASSSKTGGFNEQYF.

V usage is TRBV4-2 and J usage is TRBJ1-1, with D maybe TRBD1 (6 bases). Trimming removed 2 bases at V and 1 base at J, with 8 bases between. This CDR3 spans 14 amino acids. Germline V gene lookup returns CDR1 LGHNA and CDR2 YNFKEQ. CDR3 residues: CASSQQTGNTEAFF. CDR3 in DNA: TGTGCCAGCAGCCAACAGACAGGGAACACTGAAGCTTTCTTT.

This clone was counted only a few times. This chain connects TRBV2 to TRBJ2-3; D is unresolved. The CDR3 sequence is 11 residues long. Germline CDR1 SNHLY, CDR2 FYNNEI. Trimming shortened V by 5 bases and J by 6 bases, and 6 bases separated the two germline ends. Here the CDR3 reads CASSSRDTQYF. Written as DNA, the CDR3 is TGTGCCAGCAGTTCGCGGGATACGCAGTATTTT.

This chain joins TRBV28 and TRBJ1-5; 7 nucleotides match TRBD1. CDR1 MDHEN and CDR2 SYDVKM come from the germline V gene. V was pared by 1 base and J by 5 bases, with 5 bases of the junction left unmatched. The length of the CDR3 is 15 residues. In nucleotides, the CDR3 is TGTGCCAGCAGTTTATTCGGGCAGGGGGATCAGCCCCAGCATTTT. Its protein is CASSLFGQGDQPQHF.

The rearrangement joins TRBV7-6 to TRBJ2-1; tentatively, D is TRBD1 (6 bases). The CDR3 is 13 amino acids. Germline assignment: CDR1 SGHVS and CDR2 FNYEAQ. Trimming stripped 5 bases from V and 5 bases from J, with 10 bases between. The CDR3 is CASSRDTDNEQFF. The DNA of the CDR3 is TGTGCCAGCAGCCGGGACACAGACAATGAGCAGTTCTTC.

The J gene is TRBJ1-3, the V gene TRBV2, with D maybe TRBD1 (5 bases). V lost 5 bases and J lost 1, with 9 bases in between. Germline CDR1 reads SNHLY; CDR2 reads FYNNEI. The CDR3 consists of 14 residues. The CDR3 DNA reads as TGTGCCAGCAGTCCTGACAGTTCTGGAAACACCATATATTTT. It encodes CASSPDSSGNTIYF.

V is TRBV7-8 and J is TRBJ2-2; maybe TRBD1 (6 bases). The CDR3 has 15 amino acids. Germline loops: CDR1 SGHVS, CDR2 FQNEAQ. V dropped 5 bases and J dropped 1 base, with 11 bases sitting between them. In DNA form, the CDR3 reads TGTGCCAGCAGCCCTCAGGGGAGGAACACCGGGGAGCTGTTTTTT. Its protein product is CASSPQGRNTGELFF.

The CDR3 coding sequence is TGTGCCAGCAGTTTTACGGGGGGGTCTGGAAACACCATATATTTT. It is translated as CASSFTGGSGNTIYF. The J gene is TRBJ1-3, the V gene TRBV25-1, with a tentative D call TRBD1 (5 bases). This CDR3 is 15 amino acids long. Germline V gives CDR1 MGHDK, CDR2 SYGVNS. The V end was cut by 5 bases, the J end by 1 base, with 12 bases between.

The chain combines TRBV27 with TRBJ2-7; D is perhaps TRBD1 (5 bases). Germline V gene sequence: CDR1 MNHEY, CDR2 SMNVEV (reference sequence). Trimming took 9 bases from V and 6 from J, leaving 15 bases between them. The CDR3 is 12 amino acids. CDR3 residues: CARSAGFSEQYF. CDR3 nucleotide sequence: TGTGCCAGGTCGGCAGGGTTCAGCGAGCAGTACTTC.

The CDR3 DNA follows: TGTGCCAGCAGCCAAGCGAGGGGAGGCGTTCGCGGCTACACCTTC. As protein: CASSQARGGVRGYTF. The rearrangement joins TRBV14 to TRBJ1-2; D is perhaps TRBD1 (5 bases). CDR3 length: 15 amino acids. Trimming left V 1 base short and J 8 bases short, with 17 bases between. The germline V gene encodes CDR1 SGHDN and CDR2 FVKESK.

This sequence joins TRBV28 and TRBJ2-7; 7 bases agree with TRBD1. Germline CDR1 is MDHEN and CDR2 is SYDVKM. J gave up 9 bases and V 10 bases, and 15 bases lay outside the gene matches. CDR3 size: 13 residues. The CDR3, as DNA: TGTGCCACGACCGGGACAGTCTTAAATGGGCAGTACTTC. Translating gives CATTGTVLNGQYF.

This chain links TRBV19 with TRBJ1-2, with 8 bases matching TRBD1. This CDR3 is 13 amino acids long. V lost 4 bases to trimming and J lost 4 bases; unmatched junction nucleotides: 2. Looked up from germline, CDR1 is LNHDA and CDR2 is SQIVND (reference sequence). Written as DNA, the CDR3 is TGTGCCAGTAGTACGACAGGGGCCTATGGCTACACCTTC. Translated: CASSTTGAYGYTF.

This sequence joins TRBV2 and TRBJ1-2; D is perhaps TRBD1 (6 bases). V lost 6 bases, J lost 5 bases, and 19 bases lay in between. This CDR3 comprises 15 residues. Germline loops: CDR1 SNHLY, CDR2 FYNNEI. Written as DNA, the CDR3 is TGTGCCAGCAGCGATCGACAGGTCTCCTTATATGGCTACACCTTC. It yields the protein CASSDRQVSLYGYTF.

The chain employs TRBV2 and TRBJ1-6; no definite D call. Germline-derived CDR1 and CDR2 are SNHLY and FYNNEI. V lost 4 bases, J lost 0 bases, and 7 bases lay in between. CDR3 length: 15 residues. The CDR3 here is CASSGRFSYNSPLHF. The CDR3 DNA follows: TGTGCCAGCAGTGGCAGATTCTCCTATAATTCACCCCTCCACTTT. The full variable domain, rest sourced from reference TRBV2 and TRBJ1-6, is EPEVTQTPSHQVTQMGQEVILRCVPISNHLYFYWYRQILGQKVEFLVSFYNNEISEKSEIFDDQFSVERPDGSNFTLKIRSTKLEDSAMYFCASSGRFSYNSPLHFGNGTRLTVT.

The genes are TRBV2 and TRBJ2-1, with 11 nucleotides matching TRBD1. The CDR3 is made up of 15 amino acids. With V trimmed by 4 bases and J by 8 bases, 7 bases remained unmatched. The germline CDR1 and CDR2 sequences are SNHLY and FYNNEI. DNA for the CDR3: TGTGCCAGCAGTGGCAGGACAGGGGGCAACGATGAGCAGTTCTTC. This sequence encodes CASSGRTGGNDEQFF.

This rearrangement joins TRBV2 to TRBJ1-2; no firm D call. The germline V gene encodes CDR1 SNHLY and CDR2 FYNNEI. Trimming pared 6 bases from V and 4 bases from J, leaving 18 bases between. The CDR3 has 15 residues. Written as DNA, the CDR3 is TGTGCCAGCAGGGTAGATGCACAACTACCCTATGGCTACACCTTC. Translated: CASRVDAQLPYGYTF.

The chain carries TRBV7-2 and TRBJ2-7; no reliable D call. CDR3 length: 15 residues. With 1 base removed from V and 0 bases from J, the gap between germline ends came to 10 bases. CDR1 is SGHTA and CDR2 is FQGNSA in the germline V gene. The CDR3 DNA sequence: TGTGCCAGCAGCTTAGAGGCGGCAGTCTCCTACGAGCAGTACTTC. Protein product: CASSLEAAVSYEQYF.

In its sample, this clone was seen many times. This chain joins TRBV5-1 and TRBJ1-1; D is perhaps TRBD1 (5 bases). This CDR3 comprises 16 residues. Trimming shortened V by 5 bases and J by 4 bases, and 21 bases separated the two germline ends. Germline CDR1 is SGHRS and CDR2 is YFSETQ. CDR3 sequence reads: CASREGTGGIITEAFF. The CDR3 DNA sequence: TGCGCCAGCAGGGAGGGGACGGGCGGTATTATCACTGAAGCTTTCTTT. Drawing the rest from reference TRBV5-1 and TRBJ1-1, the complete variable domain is KAGVTQTPRYLIKTRGQQVTLSCSPISGHRSVSWYQQTPGQGLQFLFEYFSETQRNKGNFPGRFSGRQFSNSRSEMNVSTLELGDSALYLCASREGTGGIITEAFFGQGTRLTVV.

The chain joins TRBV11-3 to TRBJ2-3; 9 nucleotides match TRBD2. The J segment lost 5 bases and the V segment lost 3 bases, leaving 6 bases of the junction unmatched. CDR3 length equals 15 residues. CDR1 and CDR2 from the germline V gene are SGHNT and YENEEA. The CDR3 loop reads CASSFSAGGGDTQYF. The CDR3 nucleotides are TGTGCCAGCAGCTTCTCAGCGGGGGGTGGAGATACGCAGTATTTT.

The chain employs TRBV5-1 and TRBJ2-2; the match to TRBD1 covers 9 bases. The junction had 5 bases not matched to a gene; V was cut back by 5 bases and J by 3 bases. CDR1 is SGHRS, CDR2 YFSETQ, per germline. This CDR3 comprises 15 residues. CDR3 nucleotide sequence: TGCGCCAGCAGGACCGGGACAGGGTACACCGGGGAGCTGTTTTTT. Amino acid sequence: CASRTGTGYTGELFF.

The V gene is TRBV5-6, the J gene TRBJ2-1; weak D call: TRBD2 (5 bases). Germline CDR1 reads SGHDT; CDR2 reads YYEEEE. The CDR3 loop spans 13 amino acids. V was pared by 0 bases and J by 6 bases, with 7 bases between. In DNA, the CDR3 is TGTGCCAGCAGCTTGGCGGGGTCCAATGAGCAGTTCTTC. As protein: CASSLAGSNEQFF.

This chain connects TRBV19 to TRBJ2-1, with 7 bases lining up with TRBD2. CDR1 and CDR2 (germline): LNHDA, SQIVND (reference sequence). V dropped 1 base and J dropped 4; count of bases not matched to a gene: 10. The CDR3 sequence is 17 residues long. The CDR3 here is CASSIGKASGPYNEQFF. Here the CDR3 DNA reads TGTGCCAGTAGTATAGGTAAGGCTAGCGGCCCTTACAATGAGCAGTTCTTC.

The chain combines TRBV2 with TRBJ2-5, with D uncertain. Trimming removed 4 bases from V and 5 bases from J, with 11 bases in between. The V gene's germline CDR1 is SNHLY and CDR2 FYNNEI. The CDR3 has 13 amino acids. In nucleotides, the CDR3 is TGTGCCAGCAGTGTACAGATAGTGGAGACCCAGTACTTC. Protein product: CASSVQIVETQYF.

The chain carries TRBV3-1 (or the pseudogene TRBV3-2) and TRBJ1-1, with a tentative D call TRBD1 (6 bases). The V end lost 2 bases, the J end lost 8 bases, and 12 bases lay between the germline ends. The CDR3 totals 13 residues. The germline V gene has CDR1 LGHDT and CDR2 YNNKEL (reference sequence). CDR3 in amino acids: CASSQLSGAEAFF. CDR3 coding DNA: TGTGCCAGCAGCCAACTTTCAGGGGCCGAAGCTTTCTTT.